Presented here are 15 T cell receptor beta chains from one specimen sequenced in a study of blood T cells in healthy people across ages. Sample-barcoded 5' priming and a J-beta primer mix drove a second PCR of roughly 7 to 11 cycles. In TCRdb, the 5' RACE reads were re-called with MiXCR into one record per CDR3 protein. The repertoire holds some 780,000 distinct CDR3 sequences, with about 61% as singletons. The sample taken for sequencing was blood. The receptor source for this set is a man in his forties in good health.

This chain joins TRBV7-3 and TRBJ2-3; TRBD2 matches at 15 bases. The CDR3 has 16 amino acids. V shed 4 bases, J shed 4 bases, and the junction held 3 bases outside the gene matches. The germline V gene has CDR1 SGHTA and CDR2 FQGTGA. The CDR3: CASSSRTSGGADTQYF. In DNA form, the CDR3 reads TGTGCCAGCAGCTCCCGGACTAGCGGGGGGGCAGATACGCAGTATTTT. Combining the CDR3 with reference TRBV7-3 and TRBJ2-3 gives the whole variable domain GAGVSQTPSNKVTEKGKYVELRCDPISGHTALYWYRQSLGQGPEFLIYFQGTGAADDSGLPNDRFFAVRPEGSVSTLKIQRTERGDSAVYLCASSSRTSGGADTQYFGPGTRLTVL.

The chain carries TRBV29-1 and TRBJ2-7; 9 positions match TRBD1. V lost 6 bases to trimming and J lost 0 bases; unmatched junction nucleotides: 12. CDR1 and CDR2 (germline): SQVTM, ANQGSEA. This CDR3 is built from 16 residues. CDR3 sequence reads: CSVANTGTGRSYEQYF. The CDR3 DNA sequence: TGCAGCGTCGCGAATACCGGGACAGGGCGCTCCTACGAGCAGTACTTC.

The J gene is TRBJ2-4, the V gene TRBV20-1; the match to TRBD1 covers 7 bases. The tail of the sequence fits TRBJ2-5 better, so the J call may be wrong. Germline V lookup: CDR1 DFQATT, CDR2 SNEGSKA (reference sequence). This CDR3 comprises 15 residues. The CDR3 DNA follows: TGCAGTGCTGTCGGCCTACAGGGGTACCAAGAGACCCAGTACTTC. Protein product: CSAVGLQGYQETQYF.

The chain recombines TRBV20-1 with TRBJ2-7; 10 bases align to TRBD2. CDR1 and CDR2 (germline): DFQATT, SNEGSKA (reference sequence). This CDR3 has 18 residues. V lost 2 bases to trimming and J lost 3 bases; unmatched junction nucleotides: 16. CDR3 in DNA: TGCAGTGCTAGACCTTCTATGGGGTCAGCGGGGGGGGACTACGAGCAGTACTTC. Translation: CSARPSMGSAGGDYEQYF.

The V call is TRBV7-8, the J call TRBJ2-2; TRBD1 is a possible D gene (8 bases). Germline loops: CDR1 SGHVS, CDR2 FQNEAQ. The CDR3 spans 16 residues. V lost 1 base and J 4 bases, leaving 13 bases between the germline ends. This CDR3 reads CASSLGTGGATGELFF. CDR3 bases: TGTGCCAGCAGCTTAGGCACAGGGGGGGCCACCGGGGAGCTGTTTTTT. The whole variable domain, remainder taken from reference TRBV7-8 and TRBJ2-2, is GAGVSQSPRYKVAKRGQDVALRCDPISGHVSLFWYQQALGQGPEFLTYFQNEAQLDKSGLPSDRFFAERPEGSVSTLKIQRTQQEDSAVYLCASSLGTGGATGELFFGEGSRLTVL.

This clonotype was picked up a small number of times. The chain couples TRBV4-2 to TRBJ1-2; tentatively, D is TRBD1 (5 bases). CDR1 is LGHNA and CDR2 is YNFKEQ in the germline V gene. The V end lost 0 bases, the J end lost 5 bases, and 13 bases lay between the germline ends. The CDR3 contains 15 residues. CDR3 in DNA: TGTGCCAGCAGCCAAGATTTGGGGGTTGGGTATGGCTACACCTTC. Its translation: CASSQDLGVGYGYTF.

The chain is built from TRBV5-1 and TRBJ2-1, with D perhaps TRBD1 or TRBD2 (5 bases each). The ends were cut back, 0 bases at V and 9 bases at J, with 13 bases in the middle. The CDR3 is made up of 14 amino acids. The germline CDR1 and CDR2 sequences are SGHRS and YFSETQ. The CDR3 loop is CASSLAGRGGEQFF. CDR3 nucleotide sequence: TGCGCCAGCAGCTTGGCGGGACGGGGCGGTGAGCAGTTCTTC.

The chain combines TRBV6-9 with TRBJ2-3; 12 bases fit TRBD2. In germline, CDR1 is MNHGY, CDR2 SVAAGI. The ends lost 8 bases at V and 1 base at J; junction bases unmatched: 16. This CDR3 contains 19 residues. The CDR3 protein is CASLIRTSGKGARTDTQYF. The CDR3 DNA reads TGTGCCAGCCTAATTCGGACTAGCGGGAAGGGGGCTCGCACAGATACGCAGTATTTT.

This chain connects TRBV29-1 to TRBJ2-1; D is ambiguous. V was cut by 3 bases and J by 15 bases, with 6 bases left in between. Germline CDR1 reads SQVTM; CDR2 reads ANQGSEA. The CDR3 covers 8 residues. DNA for the CDR3: TGCAGCGTTGATGATGGGTTCTTC. Its translation: CSVDDGFF.

This clonotype was counted between two and nine times. This rearrangement joins TRBV7-9 to TRBJ2-5; D may be TRBD2 (5 bases). V was cut by 1 base and J by 2 bases, with 8 bases left in between. Per the germline V gene, CDR1 is SEHNR and CDR2 is FQNEAQ (reference sequence). The CDR3 is 14 amino acids. The CDR3 DNA is TGTGCCAGCAGCTTAGAGCGGTTTCAAGAGACCCAGTACTTC. The encoded protein is CASSLERFQETQYF. Together with reference TRBV7-9 and TRBJ2-5, the CDR3 gives the full variable domain: DTGVSQNPRHKITKRGQNVTFRCDPISEHNRLYWYRQTLGQGPEFLTYFQNEAQLEKSRLLSDRFSAERPKGSFSTLEIQRTEQGDSAMYLCASSLERFQETQYFGPGTRLLVL.

This clonotype was counted between two and nine times. The gene calls are TRBV10-2 and TRBJ2-3; 9 bases line up with TRBD2. Trimming cost V 0 bases and J 4 bases; bases outside gene matches: 5. This CDR3 region has 16 residues. Germline-derived CDR1 and CDR2 are WSHSY and SAAADI. CDR3 in DNA: TGCGCCAGCAGTGAGTCGTTAGCGGGAGTCCCAGATACGCAGTATTTT. Translated, it gives CASSESLAGVPDTQYF.

This chain uses TRBV6-1 with TRBJ1-2, with unresolved D. The V gene's germline CDR1 is MNHNS and CDR2 SASEGT. Trimming removed 2 bases at V and 4 bases at J, with 11 bases between. This CDR3 has 14 residues. The CDR3 region is CASSESGTGYGYTF. The CDR3 DNA reads as TGTGCCAGCAGTGAATCAGGCACGGGCTATGGCTACACCTTC.

This clonotype has a handful of counts. The J gene is TRBJ2-5, the V gene TRBV6-5; 13 bases are shared with TRBD2. J gave up 2 bases and V 1 base, and 1 base lay outside the gene matches. The CDR3 sequence is 16 residues long. Germline CDR1 and CDR2: MNHEY and SVGAGI. CDR3 sequence: CASSYWGLAGQETQYF. The CDR3 DNA reads as TGTGCCAGCAGTTACTGGGGACTAGCGGGACAAGAGACCCAGTACTTC.

This clonotype was seen a few times. The V gene is TRBV7-3, the J gene TRBJ2-2, with D hard to call. Trimming shortened V by 5 bases and J by 4 bases, and 8 bases separated the two germline ends. Germline values: CDR1 SGHTA, CDR2 FQGTGA. The CDR3 spans 13 residues. CDR3 sequence reads: CASSPFSTGELFF. The CDR3 DNA reads TGTGCCAGCAGCCCCTTTTCCACCGGGGAGCTGTTTTTT.

This clonotype was counted a few times. This chain links TRBV29-1 with TRBJ2-7; 10 nucleotides match TRBD1. The CDR3 extends over 13 amino acids. Germline V lookup: CDR1 SQVTM, CDR2 ANQGSEA. J gave up 2 bases and V 4 bases, and 2 bases lay outside the gene matches. The CDR3, as DNA: TGCAGCGTTGGCGGGACAGGGGCCTACGAGCAGTACTTC. Translated: CSVGGTGAYEQYF.